These 5 T cell receptor beta chains were all obtained from the same sample, sequenced in a study of shared clonotypes between healthy human individuals. Clones were sequenced by immunoSEQ multiplex PCR, and TCRdb holds only the in-frame ones, with some missing. Of roughly 2 million clones listed, 90% to 95% are singletons. Input material: naive CD4+ T cells sorted from blood. Stated subset: CD45RA+ positively selected. The receptor source for this set is a man in his late teens or twenties in good health.

The rearrangement links TRBV10-1 to TRBJ2-7, with 8 bases identical to TRBD1. CDR1 is WNHNN and CDR2 is SYGVQD in the germline V gene (reference sequence). The CDR3 runs to 14 residues. The junction had 7 bases not matched to a gene; V was cut back by 4 bases and J by 5 bases. CDR3 residues: CASSAFRGLDEQYF. CDR3 in DNA: TGCGCCAGCAGTGCCTTCAGGGGGCTAGACGAGCAGTACTTC.

This chain joins TRBV5-6 and TRBJ2-7; the D gene could be TRBD1 or TRBD2 (6 bases each). The CDR3 is 16 amino acids. Germline V gene lookup returns CDR1 SGHDT and CDR2 YYEEEE. V lost 0 bases and J lost 2, with 15 bases in between. The CDR3 region has the DNA TGTGCCAGCAGCTTGGAGGGGGGTCCTTCCCCCTACGAGCAGTACTTC. Protein: CASSLEGGPSPYEQYF.

The chain is built from TRBV28 and TRBJ2-3, with D perhaps matching TRBD1 or TRBD2 (5 bases each). This CDR3 is 15 amino acids long. V was trimmed by 6 bases and J by 4 bases, leaving 17 bases between them. The germline V gene has CDR1 MDHEN and CDR2 SYDVKM. Written as DNA, the CDR3 is TGTGCCAGCAGCCCCCCGGGACGGAGATCAGATACGCAGTATTTT. This encodes CASSPPGRRSDTQYF.

The V and J genes are TRBV9 and TRBJ1-2; D is unclear. This CDR3 comprises 16 residues. Germline loops: CDR1 SGDLS, CDR2 YYNGEE. V lost 3 bases to trimming and J lost 6 bases, with 21 bases between them. Here the CDR3 DNA reads TGTGCCAGCAGCGCTAAAACCGGGTCGAAAACTCATGGCTACACCTTC. This encodes CASSAKTGSKTHGYTF.

This chain links TRBV5-1 with TRBJ2-2; the D gene is possibly TRBD1 (6 bases). Trimming took off 4 bases at V and 1 base at J, with 11 bases between the two ends. The length of the CDR3 is 15 residues. The germline V gene has CDR1 SGHRS and CDR2 YFSETQ. This chain's CDR3 is CASSHLQGNTGELFF. The CDR3 DNA sequence: TGCGCCAGCAGCCACCTACAGGGGAACACCGGGGAGCTGTTTTTT.